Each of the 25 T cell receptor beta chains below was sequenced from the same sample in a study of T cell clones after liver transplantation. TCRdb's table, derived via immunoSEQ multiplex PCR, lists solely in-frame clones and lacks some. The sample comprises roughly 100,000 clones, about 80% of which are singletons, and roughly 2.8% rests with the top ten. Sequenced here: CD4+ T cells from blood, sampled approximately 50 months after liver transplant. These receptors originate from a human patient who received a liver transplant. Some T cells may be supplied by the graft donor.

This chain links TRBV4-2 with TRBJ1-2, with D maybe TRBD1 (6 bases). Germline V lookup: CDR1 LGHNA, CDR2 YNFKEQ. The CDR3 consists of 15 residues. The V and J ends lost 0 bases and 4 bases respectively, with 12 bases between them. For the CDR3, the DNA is TGTGCCAGCAGCCAAGATAGGGGGGACCTCTATGGCTACACCTTC. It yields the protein CASSQDRGDLYGYTF.

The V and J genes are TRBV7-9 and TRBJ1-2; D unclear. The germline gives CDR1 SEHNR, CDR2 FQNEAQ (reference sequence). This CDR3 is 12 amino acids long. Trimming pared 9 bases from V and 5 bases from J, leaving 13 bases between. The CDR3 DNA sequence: TGTGCCAGTGCCCGAGATCAGTATGGCTACACCTTC. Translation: CASARDQYGYTF.

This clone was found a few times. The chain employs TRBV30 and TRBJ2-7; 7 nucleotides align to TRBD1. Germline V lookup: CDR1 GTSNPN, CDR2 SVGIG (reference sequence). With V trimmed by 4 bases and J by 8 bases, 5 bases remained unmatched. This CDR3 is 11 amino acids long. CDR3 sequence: CAWIQGSQQYF. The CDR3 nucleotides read TGTGCCTGGATACAGGGGTCCCAGCAGTACTTC.

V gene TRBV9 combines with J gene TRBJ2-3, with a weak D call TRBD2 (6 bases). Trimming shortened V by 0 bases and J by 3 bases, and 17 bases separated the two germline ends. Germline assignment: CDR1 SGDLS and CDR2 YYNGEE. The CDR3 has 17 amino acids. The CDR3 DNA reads TGTGCCAGCAGCGTAGAAGGAGGGACTCTTAGTACAGATACGCAGTATTTT. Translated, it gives CASSVEGGTLSTDTQYF.

CDR3 bases: TGCAGTGCTAGAGGATCCCTTGAAGCTTTCTTT. Its translation: CSARGSLEAFF. The chain is built from TRBV20-1 and TRBJ1-1; no clear D gene. Trimming took off 1 base at V and 7 bases at J, with 7 bases between the two ends. The V gene's germline CDR1 is DFQATT and CDR2 SNEGSKA (reference sequence). The CDR3 extends over 11 amino acids.

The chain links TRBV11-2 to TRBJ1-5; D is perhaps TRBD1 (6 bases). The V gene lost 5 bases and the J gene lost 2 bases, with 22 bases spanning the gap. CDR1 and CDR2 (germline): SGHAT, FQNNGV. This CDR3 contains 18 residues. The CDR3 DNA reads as TGTGCCAGCAGCCAGAAGGACAGAGCCCTTATAGGCAATCAGCCCCAGCATTTT. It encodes CASSQKDRALIGNQPQHF.

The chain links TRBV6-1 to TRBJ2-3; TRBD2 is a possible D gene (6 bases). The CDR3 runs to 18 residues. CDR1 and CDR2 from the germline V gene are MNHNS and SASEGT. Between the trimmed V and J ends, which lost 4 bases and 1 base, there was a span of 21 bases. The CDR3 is CASSALGLAAVGTDTQYF. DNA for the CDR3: TGTGCCAGCAGTGCTTTGGGACTCGCCGCGGTGGGCACAGATACGCAGTATTTT.

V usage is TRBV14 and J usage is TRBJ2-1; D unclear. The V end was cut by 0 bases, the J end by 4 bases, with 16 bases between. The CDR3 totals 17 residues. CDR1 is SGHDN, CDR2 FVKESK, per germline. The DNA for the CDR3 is TGTGCCAGCAGCCAAGATATGAGAAGGACCCCTTACAATGAGCAGTTCTTC. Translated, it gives CASSQDMRRTPYNEQFF.

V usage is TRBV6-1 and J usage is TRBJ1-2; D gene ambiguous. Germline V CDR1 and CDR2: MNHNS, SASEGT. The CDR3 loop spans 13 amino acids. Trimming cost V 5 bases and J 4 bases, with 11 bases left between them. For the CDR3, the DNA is TGTGCCAGCAGTATAAGTGGTGCCTATGGCTACACCTTC. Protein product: CASSISGAYGYTF.

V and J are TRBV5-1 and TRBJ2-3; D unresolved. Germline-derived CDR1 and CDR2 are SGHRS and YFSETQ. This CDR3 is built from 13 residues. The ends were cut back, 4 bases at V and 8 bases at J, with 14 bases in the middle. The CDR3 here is CASSPDGVGTQYF. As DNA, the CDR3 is TGCGCCAGCAGCCCGGACGGAGTAGGTACGCAGTATTTT.

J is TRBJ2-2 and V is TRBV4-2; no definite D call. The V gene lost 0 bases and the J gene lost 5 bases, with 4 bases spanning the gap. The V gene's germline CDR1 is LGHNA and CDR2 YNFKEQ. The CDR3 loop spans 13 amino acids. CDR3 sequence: CASSQDKTGELFF. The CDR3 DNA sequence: TGTGCCAGCAGCCAAGATAAAACCGGGGAGCTGTTTTTT.

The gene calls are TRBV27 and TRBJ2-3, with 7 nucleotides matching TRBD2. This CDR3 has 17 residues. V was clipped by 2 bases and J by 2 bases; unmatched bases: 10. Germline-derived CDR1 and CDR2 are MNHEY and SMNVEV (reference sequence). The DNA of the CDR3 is TGTGCCAGCAGTTTAGCGGGGTGGGGGGGTGCCACAGATACGCAGTATTTT. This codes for CASSLAGWGGATDTQYF.

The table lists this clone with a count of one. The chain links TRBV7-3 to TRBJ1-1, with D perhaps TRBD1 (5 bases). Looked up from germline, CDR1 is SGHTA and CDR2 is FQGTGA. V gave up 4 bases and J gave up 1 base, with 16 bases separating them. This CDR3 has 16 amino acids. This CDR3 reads CASSSPGGDSNTEAFF. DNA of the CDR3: TGTGCCAGCAGCTCCCCGGGTGGGGACTCGAACACTGAAGCTTTCTTT.

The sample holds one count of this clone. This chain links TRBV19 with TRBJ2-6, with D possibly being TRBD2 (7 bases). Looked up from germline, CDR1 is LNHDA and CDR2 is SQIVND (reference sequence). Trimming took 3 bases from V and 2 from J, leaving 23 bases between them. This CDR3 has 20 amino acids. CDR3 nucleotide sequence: TGTGCCAGTAGTATTTACAGGGCGGGGGCAGGGCTTACTGGGGCCAACGTCCTGACTTTC. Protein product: CASSIYRAGAGLTGANVLTF.

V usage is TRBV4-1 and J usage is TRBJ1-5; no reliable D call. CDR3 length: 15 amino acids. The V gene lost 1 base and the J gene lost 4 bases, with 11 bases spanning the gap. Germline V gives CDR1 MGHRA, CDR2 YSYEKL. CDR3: CASSQVRQTNQPQHF. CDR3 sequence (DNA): TGCGCCAGCAGCCAAGTGCGGCAGACAAATCAGCCCCAGCATTTT.

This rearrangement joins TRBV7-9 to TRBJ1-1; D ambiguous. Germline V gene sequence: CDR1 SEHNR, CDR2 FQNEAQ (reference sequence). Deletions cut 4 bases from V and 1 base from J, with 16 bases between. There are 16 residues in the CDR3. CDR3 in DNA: TGTGCCAGCAGCTGGACGCTTACACAATGGAACACTGAAGCTTTCTTT. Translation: CASSWTLTQWNTEAFF.

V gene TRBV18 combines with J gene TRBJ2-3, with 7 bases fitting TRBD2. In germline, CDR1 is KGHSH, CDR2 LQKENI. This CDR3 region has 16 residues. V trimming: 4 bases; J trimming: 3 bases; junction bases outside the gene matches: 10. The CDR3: CASSHPEQGGTDTQYF. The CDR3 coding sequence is TGTGCCAGCTCACACCCTGAGCAGGGAGGGACAGATACGCAGTATTTT.

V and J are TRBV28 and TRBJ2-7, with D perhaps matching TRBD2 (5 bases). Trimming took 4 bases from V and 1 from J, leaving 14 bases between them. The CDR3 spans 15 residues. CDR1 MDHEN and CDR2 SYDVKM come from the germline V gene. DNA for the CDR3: TGTGCCAGCAGTTCCCCCCGCGGACTTTCCTACGAGCAGTACTTC. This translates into CASSSPRGLSYEQYF.

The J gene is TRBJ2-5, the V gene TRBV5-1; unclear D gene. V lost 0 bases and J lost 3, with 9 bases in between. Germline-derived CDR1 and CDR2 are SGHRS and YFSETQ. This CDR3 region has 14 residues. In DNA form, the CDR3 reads TGCGCCAGCAGCTTGGGAGTTTCCGAAGAGACCCAGTACTTC. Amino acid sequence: CASSLGVSEETQYF.

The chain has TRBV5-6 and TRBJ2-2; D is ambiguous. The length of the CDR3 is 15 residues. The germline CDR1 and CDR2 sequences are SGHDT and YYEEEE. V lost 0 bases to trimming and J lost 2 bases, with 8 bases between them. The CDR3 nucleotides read TGTGCCAGCAGCTTGGGTCAGGTCAACACCGGGGAGCTGTTTTTT. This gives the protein CASSLGQVNTGELFF.

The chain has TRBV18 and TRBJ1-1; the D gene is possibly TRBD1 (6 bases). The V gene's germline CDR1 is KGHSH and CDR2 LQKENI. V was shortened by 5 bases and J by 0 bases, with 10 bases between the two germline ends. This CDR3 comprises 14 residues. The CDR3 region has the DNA TGTGCCAGCTCAAGAGACAGGATGAACACTGAAGCTTTCTTT. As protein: CASSRDRMNTEAFF.

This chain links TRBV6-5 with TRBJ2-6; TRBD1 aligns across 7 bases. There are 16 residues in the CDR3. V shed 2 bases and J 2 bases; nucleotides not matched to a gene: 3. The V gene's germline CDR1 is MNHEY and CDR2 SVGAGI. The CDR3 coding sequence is TGTGCCAGCAGTTACGAAGGGGGCGCTGGGGCCAACGTCCTGACTTTC. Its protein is CASSYEGGAGANVLTF.

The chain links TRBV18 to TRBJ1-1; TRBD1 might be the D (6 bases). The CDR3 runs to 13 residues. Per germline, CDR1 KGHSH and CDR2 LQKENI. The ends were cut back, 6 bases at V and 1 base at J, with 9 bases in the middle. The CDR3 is CASSRTENTEAFF. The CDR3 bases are TGTGCCAGCTCCCGGACAGAGAACACTGAAGCTTTCTTT.

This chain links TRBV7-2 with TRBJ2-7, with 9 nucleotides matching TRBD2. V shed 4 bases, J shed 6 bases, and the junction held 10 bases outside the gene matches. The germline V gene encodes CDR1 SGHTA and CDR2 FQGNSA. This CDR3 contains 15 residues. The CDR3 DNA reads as TGTGCCAGCAGCTGGCGGGTAGCGGGGGAAGGCGAGCAGTACTTC. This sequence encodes CASSWRVAGEGEQYF.

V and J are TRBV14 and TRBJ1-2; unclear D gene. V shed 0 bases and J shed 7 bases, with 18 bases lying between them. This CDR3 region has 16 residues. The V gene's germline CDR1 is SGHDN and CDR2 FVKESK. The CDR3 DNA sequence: TGTGCCAGCAGCCAAGATCTAACGGGAATATTGGTTGGCTACACCTTC. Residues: CASSQDLTGILVGYTF.